Listed below are T cell receptor beta chains from one sample, sequenced in a study of T cell changes during pregnancy in multiple sclerosis. Sequenced by immunoSEQ multiplex PCR; TCRdb stores in-frame clones only, minus some. Altogether some 38,000 clones are present, about 90% being singletons, with the ten largest covering roughly 0.38%. The source material was CD4+ T cells from peripheral blood mononuclear cells, sampled after pregnancy. These TCRs come from a female donor in good health, enrolled as a control in a pregnancy study. Both conserved end residues are part of each CDR3. The D gene is left open where the match is weak. Clone size is not always given. Where it is, it says once, few, many or a class for expanded clones.

cdr3_aa: CAWSQGGYNEQFF; cdr3_nt: TGTGCCTGGAGCCAGGGCGGATACAATGAGCAGTTCTTC; j_call: TRBJ2-1; v_call: TRBV30; clone_size: -; d_call: -
cdr3_aa: CAARPSGGIQETQYF; cdr3_nt: TGTGCCGCTCGCCCTAGCGGGGGGATCCAAGAGACCCAGTACTTC; j_call: TRBJ2-5; v_call: TRBV10-3; clone_size: -; d_call: TRBD2
cdr3_aa: CASSLAGGGELFF; cdr3_nt: TGTGCCAGCAGCTTGGCGGGAGGCGGGGAGCTGTTTTTT; j_call: TRBJ2-2; v_call: TRBV5-4; clone_size: -; d_call: TRBD2
cdr3_aa: CASSPGLAGLGSENEQFF; cdr3_nt: TGCGCCAGCAGCCCGGGACTAGCGGGACTTGGGAGTGAGAATGAGCAGTTCTTC; j_call: TRBJ2-1; v_call: TRBV5-1; clone_size: -; d_call: TRBD2
cdr3_aa: CASSSGGSNYGYTF; cdr3_nt: TGCGCCAGCAGCTCGGGGGGTTCTAACTATGGCTACACCTTC; j_call: TRBJ1-2; v_call: TRBV5-1; clone_size: -; d_call: -
cdr3_aa: CASSKKVLGPKVSNQPQHF; cdr3_nt: TGTGCCAGCAGCAAAAAGGTTCTGGGGCCAAAAGTTAGCAATCAGCCCCAGCATTTT; j_call: TRBJ1-5; v_call: TRBV21-1; clone_size: -; d_call: -
cdr3_aa: CAISGGTVDEAFF; cdr3_nt: TGTGCCATCAGTGGGGGGACAGTTGATGAAGCTTTCTTT; j_call: TRBJ1-1; v_call: TRBV10-3; clone_size: -; d_call: TRBD1
cdr3_aa: CASSLGGGIANEKLFF; cdr3_nt: TGTGCCAGCAGCTTGGGCGGGGGCATAGCTAATGAAAAACTGTTTTTT; j_call: TRBJ1-4; v_call: TRBV7-2; clone_size: -; d_call: -
cdr3_aa: CSVEDVGAHGYTF; cdr3_nt: TGCAGCGTTGAAGATGTAGGGGCGCACGGCTACACCTTC; j_call: TRBJ1-2; v_call: TRBV29-1; clone_size: few; d_call: -
cdr3_aa: CAWSVRQSGQPQHF; cdr3_nt: TGTGCCTGGAGTGTACGGCAGTCGGGTCAGCCCCAGCATTTT; j_call: TRBJ1-5; v_call: TRBV30; clone_size: -; d_call: -
cdr3_aa: CASSSVVGLAGGPGEQYF; cdr3_nt: TGTGCCAGCAGCTCCGTCGTAGGACTAGCGGGAGGGCCTGGGGAGCAGTACTTC; j_call: TRBJ2-7; v_call: TRBV7-6; clone_size: -; d_call: TRBD2
cdr3_aa: CASSPGLANTGELFF; cdr3_nt: TGTGCCAGCAGCCCCGGACTAGCCAACACCGGGGAGCTGTTTTTT; j_call: TRBJ2-2; v_call: TRBV9; clone_size: -; d_call: TRBD2
cdr3_aa: CASRLGQNPLGYTF; cdr3_nt: TGTGCCAGCAGACTAGGACAGAACCCTCTTGGCTACACCTTC; j_call: TRBJ1-2; v_call: TRBV6-1; clone_size: once; d_call: -
cdr3_aa: CASSVGLSSYEQYF; cdr3_nt: TGTGCCAGCAGCGTGGGGCTGAGCTCCTACGAGCAGTACTTC; j_call: TRBJ2-7; v_call: TRBV9; clone_size: -; d_call: -
cdr3_aa: CASSSLRPEVDEQYF; cdr3_nt: TGTGCCAGCAGTTCGCTACGACCGGAGGTCGACGAGCAGTACTTC; j_call: TRBJ2-7; v_call: TRBV6-5; clone_size: -; d_call: -
cdr3_aa: CASSLDRGVGTDTQYF; cdr3_nt: TGTGCCAGCAGCTTGGACCGGGGGGTAGGCACAGATACGCAGTATTTT; j_call: TRBJ2-3; v_call: TRBV7-9; clone_size: -; d_call: TRBD2
cdr3_aa: CSASRGTEAFF; cdr3_nt: TGCAGTGCTAGCAGGGGGACTGAAGCTTTCTTT; j_call: TRBJ1-1; v_call: TRBV20-1; clone_size: -; d_call: TRBD1
cdr3_aa: CASSPTGNGYTF; cdr3_nt: TGCGCCAGCAGTCCGACAGGGAATGGCTACACCTTC; j_call: TRBJ1-2; v_call: TRBV23-1; clone_size: -; d_call: TRBD1
cdr3_aa: CSVEEFDRGLSYNEQFF; cdr3_nt: TGCAGCGTTGAAGAATTCGACAGGGGGCTTTCCTACAATGAGCAGTTCTTC; j_call: TRBJ2-1; v_call: TRBV29-1; clone_size: once; d_call: TRBD1
cdr3_aa: CSVDQGPYEQYF; cdr3_nt: TGCAGCGTTGATCAGGGGCCTTACGAGCAGTACTTC; j_call: TRBJ2-7; v_call: TRBV29-1; clone_size: few; d_call: -
cdr3_aa: CASGAGAQETQYF; cdr3_nt: TGTGCCAGCGGGGCGGGGGCACAAGAGACCCAGTACTTC; j_call: TRBJ2-5; v_call: TRBV5-4; clone_size: -; d_call: -
cdr3_aa: CAISVVPQTSYEQYF; cdr3_nt: TGTGCCATCAGTGTGGTCCCCCAGACATCCTACGAGCAGTACTTC; j_call: TRBJ2-7; v_call: TRBV10-3; clone_size: -; d_call: -
cdr3_aa: CASSAGTNEQFF; cdr3_nt: TGTGCCAGCAGTGCGGGAACCAATGAGCAGTTCTTC; j_call: TRBJ2-1; v_call: TRBV6-6; clone_size: -; d_call: -
cdr3_aa: CASSPSREAFF; cdr3_nt: TGTGCCAGCAGCCCGTCCCGGGAAGCTTTCTTT; j_call: TRBJ1-1; v_call: TRBV7-2; clone_size: once; d_call: -
cdr3_aa: CASSMGTGGSETQYF; cdr3_nt: TGTGCCAGTAGTATGGGTACAGGGGGTAGTGAGACCCAGTACTTC; j_call: TRBJ2-5; v_call: TRBV19; clone_size: -; d_call: TRBD1
cdr3_aa: CAIQQGNYGYTF; cdr3_nt: TGTGCTATACAACAGGGGAACTATGGCTACACCTTC; j_call: TRBJ1-2; v_call: TRBV30; clone_size: -; d_call: TRBD1
cdr3_aa: CASSIIAGANTEAFF; cdr3_nt: TGTGCCAGTAGTATTATCGCGGGGGCGAACACTGAAGCTTTCTTT; j_call: TRBJ1-1; v_call: TRBV19; clone_size: -; d_call: -
cdr3_aa: CASRDRGLNTEAFF; cdr3_nt: TGTGCCAGCAGGGACAGGGGGCTTAACACTGAAGCTTTCTTT; j_call: TRBJ1-1; v_call: TRBV2; clone_size: -; d_call: TRBD1
cdr3_aa: CASGSEWGVDEQFF; cdr3_nt: TGTGCTAGTGGTTCCGAGTGGGGGGTCGATGAGCAGTTCTTC; j_call: TRBJ2-1; v_call: TRBV12-5; clone_size: -; d_call: -
cdr3_aa: CASTRTGENYGYTF; cdr3_nt: TGCGCCAGCACCCGGACAGGAGAGAACTATGGCTACACCTTC; j_call: TRBJ1-2; v_call: TRBV5-1; clone_size: few; d_call: TRBD1
cdr3_aa: CASSLGQGDSPLHF; cdr3_nt: TGCGCCAGCAGCTTGGGACAGGGCGATTCACCCCTCCACTTT; j_call: TRBJ1-6; v_call: TRBV5-1; clone_size: -; d_call: TRBD1
cdr3_aa: CASSLGDSSAGSYGYTF; cdr3_nt: TGTGCCAGCAGCTTAGGGGACAGTTCGGCGGGCTCATATGGCTACACCTTC; j_call: TRBJ1-2; v_call: TRBV5-4; clone_size: -; d_call: TRBD1
cdr3_aa: CASSTSGVPYEQYF; cdr3_nt: TGTGCCAGCAGTACCTCGGGGGTTCCCTACGAGCAGTACTTC; j_call: TRBJ2-7; v_call: TRBV5-6; clone_size: -; d_call: -
cdr3_aa: CASSLTSGASHEQFF; cdr3_nt: TGTGCCAGCAGTTTGACTAGCGGGGCGTCTCATGAGCAGTTCTTC; j_call: TRBJ2-1; v_call: TRBV6-5; clone_size: once; d_call: TRBD2
cdr3_aa: CAWSGHSNYGYTF; cdr3_nt: TGTGCCTGGAGCGGTCATTCAAACTATGGCTACACCTTC; j_call: TRBJ1-2; v_call: TRBV30; clone_size: -; d_call: -
cdr3_aa: CASSLNRGTSGNTIYF; cdr3_nt: TGTGCCAGCAGCCTTAATAGAGGCACCTCTGGAAACACCATATATTTT; j_call: TRBJ1-3; v_call: TRBV5-6; clone_size: -; d_call: -